This T cell receptor beta chain was recovered during a study of CD8+ T cells in alopecia areata. About the study: Those patients who were treated received oral tofacitinib, which was given at 5 to 10 mg twice daily for moderate-to-severe alopecia areata.

Notes on this clone: Its antigen is currently unknown.

RNA, once extracted, was reverse transcribed into cDNA for use as the sequencing template. The method was immunoSEQ multiplex PCR; TCRdb's version includes in-frame clones alone and lacks a portion of them. The sample consists of fewer than 200,000 clones, 60% to 75% of them appearing once. Treatment noted: oral pan-JAK inhibitor, 5-10 mg twice daily. Patients with alopecia areata provided lesional scalp punch biopsies as well as peripheral blood. Study-wide results and caveats: It was observed that many expanded lesional clones persisted in scalp and blood during tofacitinib. One nonresponder leaves baseline CD8+ expansion's link to response uncertain.

The sequence came from a human donor with alopecia areata. Sequencing was performed on CD4+ T cells sorted from blood, taken at week 24, from a patient treated with tofacitinib.

In DNA, the CDR3 is TGTGCCAGCAGTGAGGAAGACAGAGGACAAGAGACCCAGTACTTC. Translating gives CASSEEDRGQETQYF. V gene TRBV6-1 combines with J gene TRBJ2-5, with a possible D match to TRBD1 (5 bases). Between the trimmed V and J ends, which lost 3 bases and 2 bases, there was a span of 13 bases. Looked up from germline, CDR1 is MNHNS and CDR2 is SASEGT. The CDR3 has 15 residues.